A selection of T cell receptor beta chains follows, all from one sample in a study of cytomegalovirus exposure and HLA in healthy donors. Sequenced by immunoSEQ multiplex PCR; TCRdb stores in-frame clones only, minus some. The sample shows 100,000 to 150,000 clones, approximately 17% of them seen only once. The material sequenced was PBMCs. The receptor set was obtained from a female donor in good health and CMV-seropositive. The CDR3 runs from the conserved cysteine through the conserved F or W. Fields, in order: D gene, clone size, J gene, V gene, CDR3 protein, CDR3 DNA. D genes are given only for firm matches. Size values are once, few and many counts, or a class for expanded clones, and some rows have none.

NA NA TRBJ2-5 TRBV30 CAWSVRVRETQYF TGTGCCTGGAGTGTGAGGGTTCGGGAGACCCAGTACTTC
TRBD2 NA TRBJ2-5 TRBV7-9 CASSLGALAVDWVETQYF TGTGCCAGCAGCTTAGGAGCCCTAGCGGTGGACTGGGTCGAGACCCAGTACTTC
TRBD2 medium-sized TRBJ2-6 TRBV2 CATGGNVLTF TGTGCCACGGGGGGGAACGTCCTGACTTTC
NA NA TRBJ1-6 TRBV10-3 CAIIAGWDNSPLHF TGTGCCATCATAGCAGGGTGGGATAATTCACCCCTCCACTTT
NA NA TRBJ1-1 TRBV28 CASSRKRYGMNTEAFF TGTGCCAGCAGCCGAAAGCGGTACGGGATGAACACTGAAGCTTTCTTT
NA few TRBJ2-7 TRBV7-9 CASSAYTAIQTSGSEQYF TGTGCCAGCAGCGCCTACACAGCGATCCAGACTTCGGGGTCCGAGCAGTACTTC
TRBD1 NA TRBJ2-7 TRBV7-9 CASSSTILGQGFDEQYF TGTGCCAGCAGCTCGACGATACTCGGACAGGGCTTTGACGAGCAGTACTTC
NA NA TRBJ1-5 TRBV7-2 CASSLSGGPQPQHF TGTGCCAGCAGCTTATCGGGGGGGCCCCAGCCCCAGCATTTT
NA NA TRBJ2-7 TRBV5-4 CASSLANTYEQYF TGTGCCAGCAGCTTGGCTAATACCTACGAGCAGTACTTC
NA NA TRBJ1-2 TRBV27 CASSRQGIDAGYTF TGTGCCAGCAGTAGGCAGGGTATTGATGCGGGCTACACCTTC